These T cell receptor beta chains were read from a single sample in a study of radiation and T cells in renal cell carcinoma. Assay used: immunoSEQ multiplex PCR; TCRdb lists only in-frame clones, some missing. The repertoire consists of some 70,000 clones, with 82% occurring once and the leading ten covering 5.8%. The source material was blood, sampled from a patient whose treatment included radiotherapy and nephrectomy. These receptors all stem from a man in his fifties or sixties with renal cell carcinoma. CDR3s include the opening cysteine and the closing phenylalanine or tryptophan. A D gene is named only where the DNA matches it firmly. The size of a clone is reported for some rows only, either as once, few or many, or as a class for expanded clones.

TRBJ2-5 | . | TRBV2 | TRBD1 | TGTGCCAGCAGTGGTGGGACAGGGTCGGGGACCCAGTACTTC | CASSGGTGSGTQYF
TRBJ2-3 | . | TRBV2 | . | TGTGCCAGCAGTGATACCGCTAGGACAGATACGCAGTATTTT | CASSDTARTDTQYF
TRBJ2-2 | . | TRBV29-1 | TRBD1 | TGCAGCGTTTCACAGGGGCACACCGGGGAGCTGTTTTTT | CSVSQGHTGELFF
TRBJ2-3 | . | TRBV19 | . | TGTGCCAGTAGTATAGATCGGGGGCGCTTGCAGTATTTT | CASSIDRGRLQYF
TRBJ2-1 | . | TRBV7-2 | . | TGTGCCAGCAGCTTAAGGGCAGGGTGGTTTGTTGAGCAGTTCTTC | CASSLRAGWFVEQFF
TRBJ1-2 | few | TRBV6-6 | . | TGTGCCAGCAACTCAGAGGAGAATGGCTACACCTTC | CASNSEENGYTF
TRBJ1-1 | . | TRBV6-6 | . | TGTGCCAGCAGGACAGGCGAGAACACTGAAGCTTTCTTT | CASRTGENTEAFF
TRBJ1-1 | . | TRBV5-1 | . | TGCGCCAGCAGCTCACAGGGAGGCACTGAAGCTTTCTTT | CASSSQGGTEAFF
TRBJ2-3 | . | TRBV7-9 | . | TGTGCCAGCAGCTTCGCGCGTGGAGGAGTCACAGATACGCAGTATTTT | CASSFARGGVTDTQYF
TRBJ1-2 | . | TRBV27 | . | TGTGCCAGCAGCTTAGTGGGGACAACAGGAAACTATGGCTACACCTTC | CASSLVGTTGNYGYTF
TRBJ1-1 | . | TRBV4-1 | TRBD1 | TGCGCCAGCAGCCAATTTAGACAGGGTTTGGACACTGAAGCTTTCTTT | CASSQFRQGLDTEAFF
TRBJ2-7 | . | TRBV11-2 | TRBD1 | TGTGCCAGCAGCCCACCGTACGGGACAGGGAACAAGAACTACGAGCAGTACTTC | CASSPPYGTGNKNYEQYF
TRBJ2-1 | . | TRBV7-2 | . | TGTGCCAGCAGCCCCGAATCCATGGATAATGAGCAGTTCTTC | CASSPESMDNEQFF
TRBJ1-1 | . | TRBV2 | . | TGTGCCAGCAGTGAAAATTTGGTCGGCACTGAAGCTTTCTTT | CASSENLVGTEAFF
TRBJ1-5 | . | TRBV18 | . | TGTGCCAGCTCACCACCGCCGAGGGGGGGGCATCAGCCCCAGCATTTT | CASSPPPRGGHQPQHF
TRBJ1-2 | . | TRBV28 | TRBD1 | TGTGCCAGCAGGCCTACGGGACAGGGGAACTATGGCTACACCTTC | CASRPTGQGNYGYTF
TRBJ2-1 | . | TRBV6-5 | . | TGTGCCAGCAGTTACTCGGGAGTTACAGGGTCAAATGAGCAGTTCTTC | CASSYSGVTGSNEQFF
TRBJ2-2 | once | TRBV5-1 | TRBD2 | TGCGCCAGCAGCTCCCACGTAGCGGGAGTGGACACCGGGGAGCTGTTTTTT | CASSSHVAGVDTGELFF
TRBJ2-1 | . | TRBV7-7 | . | TGTGCCAGCAGCCGGGGACTTGTGGATGAGCAGTTCTTC | CASSRGLVDEQFF
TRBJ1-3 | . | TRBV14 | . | TGTGCCAGCAGCCAAGCGGGCAGCACAGGGCGGTCTGGAAACACCATATATTTT | CASSQAGSTGRSGNTIYF
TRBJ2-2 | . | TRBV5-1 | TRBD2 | TGCGCCAGCACCGTTCTAGCGGTTTCGAACACCGGGGAGCTGTTTTTT | CASTVLAVSNTGELFF
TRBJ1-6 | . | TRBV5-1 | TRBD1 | TGCGCCAGCCAACCGGGACAGGCGAATTCACCCCTCCACTTT | CASQPGQANSPLHF
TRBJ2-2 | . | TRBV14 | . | TGTGCCAGCAGCCAAGAAATCAGGACCGGGGAGCTGTTTTTT | CASSQEIRTGELFF
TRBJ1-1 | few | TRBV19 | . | TGTGCCAGTACCGCGGAGAAGGGGACTACTGAAGCTTTCTTT | CASTAEKGTTEAFF
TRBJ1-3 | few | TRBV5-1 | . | TGCGCCAGCAGCACGGGAGGGGGAAACACCATATATTTT | CASSTGGGNTIYF
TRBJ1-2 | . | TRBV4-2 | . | TGTGCCAGCAGCAATCTCCGGGGCCCCTATGGCTACACCTTC | CASSNLRGPYGYTF
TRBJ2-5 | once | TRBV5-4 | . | TGTGCCAGCAGCTTGGCGGGGGTACAAGAGACCCAGTACTTC | CASSLAGVQETQYF
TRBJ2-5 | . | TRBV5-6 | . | TGTGCCAGCAGCTTGTGGGCACTAACAGAGACCCAGTACTTC | CASSLWALTETQYF
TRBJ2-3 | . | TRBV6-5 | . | TGTGCCAGCAGTTACCGCCTAGATGGTAGCACAGATACGCAGTATTTT | CASSYRLDGSTDTQYF
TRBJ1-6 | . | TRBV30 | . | TGTGCCTGGAGTCTGATAGGGGAGGGAAATTCACCCCTCCACTTT | CAWSLIGEGNSPLHF
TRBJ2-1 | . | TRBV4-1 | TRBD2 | TGCGCCAGCAGCCAAGATGGCGGGACTAGCAGCTACAATGAGCAGTTCTTC | CASSQDGGTSSYNEQFF
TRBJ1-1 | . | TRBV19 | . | TGTGCCAGTTCGATGACAGGATACACTGAAGCTTTCTTT | CASSMTGYTEAFF
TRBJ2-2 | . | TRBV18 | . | TGTGCCAGCTCACCACAGACTATCGTTCAGAACACCGGGGAGCTGTTTTTT | CASSPQTIVQNTGELFF
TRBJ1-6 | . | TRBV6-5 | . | TGTGCCAGCGCGAGAAGCTCCTATAATTCACCCCTCCACTTT | CASARSSYNSPLHF
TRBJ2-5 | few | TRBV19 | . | TGTGCCAGTAGTATCCAAAGAGTTGGGGAGACCCAGTACTTC | CASSIQRVGETQYF
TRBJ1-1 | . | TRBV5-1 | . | TGCGCCAGCAGCTGGGGTGGAGGGCAGACTGAAGCTTTCTTT | CASSWGGGQTEAFF
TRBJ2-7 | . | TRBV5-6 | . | TGTGCCAGCAGACGTGCGACAGAGATGGAATACGAGCAGTACTTC | CASRRATEMEYEQYF
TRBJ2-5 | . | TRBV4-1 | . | TGCGCCAGCAGCCAACTCGCGTCGGCTTCCCCATTACAAGAGACCCAGTACTTC | CASSQLASASPLQETQYF
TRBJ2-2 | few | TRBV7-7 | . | TGTGCCAGCAGCTTGGGGACGAGATCCGGGGAGCTGTTTTTT | CASSLGTRSGELFF
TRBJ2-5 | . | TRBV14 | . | TGTGCCAGCAGCCAAGTAGAGACCCAGTACTTC | CASSQVETQYF
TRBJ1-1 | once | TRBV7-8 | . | TGTGCCAGCAGCTTACGGGGGGGCCGCACTGAAGCTTTCTTT | CASSLRGGRTEAFF
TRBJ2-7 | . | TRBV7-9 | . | TGTGCCAGCAGCTTACAGTTTAGGACACGGACCTACGAGCAGTACTTC | CASSLQFRTRTYEQYF
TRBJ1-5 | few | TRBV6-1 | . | TGTGCCAGCAGTGTAGGGGGTGAGAACAATCAGCCCCAGCATTTT | CASSVGGENNQPQHF
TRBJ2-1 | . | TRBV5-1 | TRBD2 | TGCGCCAGCAGCTTGGCCAGGCTAGCGGGAGGATATTACAATGAGCAGTTCTTC | CASSLARLAGGYYNEQFF
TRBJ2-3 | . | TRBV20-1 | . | TGCAGTGCTACTTACTCAAGGACGCAGTATTTT | CSATYSRTQYF
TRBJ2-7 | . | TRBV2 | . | TGTGCCAGCAGTGAATTTGGGGTAAGCTCCTACGAGCAGTACTTC | CASSEFGVSSYEQYF
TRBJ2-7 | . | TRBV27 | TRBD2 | TGTGCCAGCAGTTCCGCTAGCGGGACCGAGCAGTACTTC | CASSSASGTEQYF
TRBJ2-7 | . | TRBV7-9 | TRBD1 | TGTGCCAGCAGCTTCGCCGGGACAGCCATCTACGAGCAGTACTTC | CASSFAGTAIYEQYF
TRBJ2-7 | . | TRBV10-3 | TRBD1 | TGTGCCATCAGTGGTGTGGACAGGGGCTACGAGCAGTACTTC | CAISGVDRGYEQYF
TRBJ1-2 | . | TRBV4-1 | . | TGCGCCAGCAGCCAAGGGATCAGGGACGGCTACACCTTC | CASSQGIRDGYTF
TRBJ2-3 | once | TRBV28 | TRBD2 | TGTGCCAGCAGTTTAAGGAGATATAGCGGGGCGCTTAGCACAGATACGCAGTATTTT | CASSLRRYSGALSTDTQYF
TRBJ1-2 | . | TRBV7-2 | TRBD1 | TGTGCCAGCAGCCCTGGGGGGGGACAGACTTATGGCTACACCTTC | CASSPGGGQTYGYTF